This TCR beta chain came from a study of T-cell memory formation after mild COVID-19. The overall study: Each donor largely had its own TCR clusters. Findings of the study overall: Shrinking CD4+ clones were chiefly CM and EM; CD8+ ones were chiefly EMRA. A second wave expanding day 15 to 37 was CD4+-biased; contracting clones were balanced.

cDNA libraries for TCR alpha and TCR beta, carrying sample barcodes and UMIs, came from 5'RACE with constant-segment primers. MiXCR was run by TCRdb on the 5' RACE reads, yielding one entry per CDR3 protein. Of around 470,000 distinct CDR3 sequences listed, around 18% are singletons. The CDR3 length is 16 residues. The germline CDR1 and CDR2 sequences are SEHNR and FQNEAQ (reference sequence). V lost 5 bases to trimming and J lost 4 bases, with 18 bases between them. On this clonotype: What it recognizes is unknown.

The material sequenced was PBMCs or a T cell subset sorted from them (not recorded which). This chain joins TRBV7-9 and TRBJ2-1; D tentatively reads TRBD1 or TRBD2 (5 bases each). The receptor comes from an adult woman who had mild COVID-19 (a few samples of this study predate the infection). Cell type and time point are not known. Written as DNA, the CDR3 is TGTGCCAGCAGCCCCCGGGACGCCTTGAGTTACAATGAGCAGTTCTTC. This translates into CASSPRDALSYNEQFF.